This T cell receptor (beta chain) derives from a study of long-term antiretroviral therapy in people with HIV. Study overall: The earliest samples predate the 2015 immediate-ART recommendation by about a decade. Points from the study as a whole: Blood obtained between the mid-2000s and the late 2010s may reflect older ART regimens.

This CDR3 spans 13 amino acids. The ends were cut back, 3 bases at V and 4 bases at J, with 9 bases in the middle. Per germline, CDR1 MNHEY and CDR2 SMNVEV (reference sequence). At survey level, the immunoSEQ assay was run in its v3.0 version. Here immunoSEQ multiplex PCR was the method, and the copy in TCRdb shows in-frame clones only, minus some. The repertoire holds roughly 19,000 clones, with 82% as singletons. A word on this clone: No antigen is known for it.

The V and J genes are TRBV27 and TRBJ1-2; D gene unclear. The material sequenced was unsorted PBMCs, taken less than 2.5 years after starting antiretroviral therapy. The receptor was derived from a man in his forties with HIV. The CDR3 loop reads CASSFPGGYGYTF. The CDR3 DNA follows: TGTGCCAGCAGTTTCCCGGGCGGCTATGGCTACACCTTC.